The 4 T cell receptor beta chains below all came from one sample that was sequenced in a study of T-cell memory formation after mild COVID-19 (dated by TCRdb to the early 2020s). Libraries were made using 5' RACE. Sequencing took place on an Illumina NovaSeq 6000. The public reads were run again by TCRdb, first through fastp at Q25 and then through MiXCR, and only productive beta chains were kept. For every CDR3 protein sequence, its rows merge into one entry that carries the most common genes and DNA. In all, the sample holds 250,000 to 300,000 distinct CDR3 sequences, and 15% to 20% of those were seen once. The top ten hold approximately 23% of the sample. Sequencing input: PBMCs or a T cell subset sorted from them (not recorded which). Every receptor here comes from a man younger than 35 who had mild COVID-19 (a few samples of this study predate the infection). The sample titles of this study are shuffled in the database, so cell type and time point are left out; the donor was told from shared clones.

This clonotype came up a few times. The chain joins TRBV7-9 to TRBJ2-3, with D possibly being TRBD2 (6 bases). Germline V gene sequence: CDR1 SEHNR, CDR2 FQNEAQ (reference sequence). The length of the CDR3 is 16 residues. Trimming removed 0 bases at V and 4 bases at J, with 14 bases between. This chain's CDR3 is CASSLASGLGPDTQYF. In DNA, the CDR3 is TGTGCCAGCAGCTTAGCGAGCGGGTTGGGGCCAGATACGCAGTATTTT.

V and J are TRBV5-1 and TRBJ1-3; D call uncertain. This CDR3 has 15 residues. Looked up from germline, CDR1 is SGHRS and CDR2 is YFSETQ. Deletions cut 3 bases from V and 0 bases from J, with 10 bases between. The CDR3 region is CASSSFELSGNTIYF. CDR3 sequence (DNA): TGCGCCAGCAGCTCCTTTGAGCTCTCTGGAAACACCATATATTTT.

This clonotype occurred a few times. The chain joins TRBV27 to TRBJ2-4; 9 bases agree with TRBD1. J gave up 6 bases and V 5 bases, and 8 bases lay outside the gene matches. Germline V lookup: CDR1 MNHEY, CDR2 SMNVEV (reference sequence). The CDR3 sequence is 15 residues long. CDR3 nucleotides: TGTGCCAGCAGTCGAAAACCGGGACAGGGAAACATTCAGTACTTC. It is translated as CASSRKPGQGNIQYF.

The V gene is TRBV11-2, the J gene TRBJ2-5, with 11 bases aligning to TRBD2. V lost 6 bases and J lost 2; bases outside the gene matches: 5. In germline, CDR1 is SGHAT, CDR2 FQNNGV. This CDR3 region has 15 residues. This chain's CDR3 is CASRPTSGVQETQYF. The CDR3 region has the DNA TGTGCCAGCAGACCGACTAGCGGGGTGCAAGAGACCCAGTACTTC.